Below, one T cell receptor (beta chain) is given with its context. The antigen remains unidentified. This sample is drawn from a study of T cell repertoires in cytomegalovirus infection. Via MiXCR, TCRdb re-called the reads, giving one row per CDR3 protein. The repertoire holds some 800,000 distinct CDR3 sequences, with approximately 30% as singletons. The CDR3 is 16 residues long. Trimming took off 1 base at V and 6 bases at J, with 16 bases between the two ends. Germline loops: CDR1 SGHVS, CDR2 FQNEAQ. The chain recombines TRBV7-8 with TRBJ1-5; tentative D call: TRBD1 (5 bases). The receptor was derived from a human donor in good health (CMV status not recorded). Some clones in this sample may be carry-over from other donors' samples. Sample: cultured CD8+ T cells from PBMCs, taken from culture after CMV antigen stimulation. CDR3: CASSLGAGKYSQPQHF. DNA for the CDR3: TGTGCCAGCAGCTTAGGAGCAGGGAAGTACAGTCAGCCCCAGCATTTT.